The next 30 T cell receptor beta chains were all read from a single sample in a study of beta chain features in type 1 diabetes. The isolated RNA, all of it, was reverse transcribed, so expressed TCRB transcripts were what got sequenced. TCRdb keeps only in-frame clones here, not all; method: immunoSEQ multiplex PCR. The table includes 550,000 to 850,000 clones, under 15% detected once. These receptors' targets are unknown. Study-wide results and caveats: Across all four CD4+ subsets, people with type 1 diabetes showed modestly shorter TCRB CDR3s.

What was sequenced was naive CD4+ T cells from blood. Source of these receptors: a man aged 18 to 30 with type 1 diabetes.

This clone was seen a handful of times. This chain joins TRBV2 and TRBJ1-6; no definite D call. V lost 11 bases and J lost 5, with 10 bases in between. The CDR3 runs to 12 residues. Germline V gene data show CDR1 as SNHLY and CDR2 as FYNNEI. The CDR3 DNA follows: TGTGCCTCCAGGCCGGATAATTCACCCCTCCACTTT. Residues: CASRPDNSPLHF.

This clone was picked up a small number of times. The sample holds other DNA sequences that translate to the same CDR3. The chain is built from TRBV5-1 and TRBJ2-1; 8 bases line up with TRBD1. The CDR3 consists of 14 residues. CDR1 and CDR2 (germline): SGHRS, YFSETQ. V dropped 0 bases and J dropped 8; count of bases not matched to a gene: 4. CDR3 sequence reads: CASSLGQGSDEQFF. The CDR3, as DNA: TGCGCCAGCAGCTTGGGACAGGGGTCCGATGAGCAGTTCTTC.

CDR3 bases: TGTGCCAGCAGCCCGCGGGTTGCCGGGACAGCGAACACCGGGGAGCTGTTTTTT. Translated, it gives CASSPRVAGTANTGELFF. V and J are TRBV7-2 and TRBJ2-2; TRBD1 agrees at 7 bases. CDR3 length: 18 residues. After removal of 5 bases from V and 0 bases from J, the junction contained 12 bases not matched to a gene. The germline gives CDR1 SGHTA, CDR2 FQGNSA.

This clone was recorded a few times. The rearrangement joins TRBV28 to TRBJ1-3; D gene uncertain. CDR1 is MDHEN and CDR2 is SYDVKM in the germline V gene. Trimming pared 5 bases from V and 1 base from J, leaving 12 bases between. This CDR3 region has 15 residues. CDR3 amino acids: CASSPTAGSGNTIYF. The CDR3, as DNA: TGTGCCAGCAGTCCGACGGCTGGTTCTGGAAACACCATATATTTT. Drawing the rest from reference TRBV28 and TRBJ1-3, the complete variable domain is DVKVTQSSRYLVKRTGEKVFLECVQDMDHENMFWYRQDPGLGLRLIYFSYDVKMKEKGDIPEGYSVSREKKERFSLILESASTNQTSMYLCASSPTAGSGNTIYFGEGSWLTVV.

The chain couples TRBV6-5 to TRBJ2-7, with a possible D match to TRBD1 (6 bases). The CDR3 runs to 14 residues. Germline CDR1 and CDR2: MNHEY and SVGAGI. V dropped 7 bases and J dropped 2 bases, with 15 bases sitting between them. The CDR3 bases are TGTGCCAGCATCCAGACAGGAGGAGCCTACGAGCAGTACTTC. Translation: CASIQTGGAYEQYF.

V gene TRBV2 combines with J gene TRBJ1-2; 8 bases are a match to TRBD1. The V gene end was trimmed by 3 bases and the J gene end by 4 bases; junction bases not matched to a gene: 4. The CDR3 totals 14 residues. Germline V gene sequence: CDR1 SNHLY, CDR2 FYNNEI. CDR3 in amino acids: CASSDPTGAYGYTF. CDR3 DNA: TGTGCCAGCAGTGACCCGACAGGGGCCTATGGCTACACCTTC.

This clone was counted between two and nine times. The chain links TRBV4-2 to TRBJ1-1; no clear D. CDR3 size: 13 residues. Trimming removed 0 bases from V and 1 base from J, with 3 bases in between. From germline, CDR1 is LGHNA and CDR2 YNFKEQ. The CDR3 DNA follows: TGTGCCAGCAGCCAAGACAGGAACACTGAAGCTTTCTTT. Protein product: CASSQDRNTEAFF.

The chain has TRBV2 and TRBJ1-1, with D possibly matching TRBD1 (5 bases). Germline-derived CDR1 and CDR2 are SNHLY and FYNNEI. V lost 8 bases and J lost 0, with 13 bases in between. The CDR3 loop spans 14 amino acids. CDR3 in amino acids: CASGTGTMNTEAFF. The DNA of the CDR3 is TGTGCCAGCGGGACCGGGACGATGAACACTGAAGCTTTCTTT.

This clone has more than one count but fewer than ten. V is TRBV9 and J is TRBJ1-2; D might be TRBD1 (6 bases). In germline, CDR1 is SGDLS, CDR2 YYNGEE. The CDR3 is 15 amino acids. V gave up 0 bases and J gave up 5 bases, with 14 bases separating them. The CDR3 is CASSVEPTGRYGYTF. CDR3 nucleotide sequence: TGTGCCAGCAGCGTAGAACCCACAGGGAGGTATGGCTACACCTTC.

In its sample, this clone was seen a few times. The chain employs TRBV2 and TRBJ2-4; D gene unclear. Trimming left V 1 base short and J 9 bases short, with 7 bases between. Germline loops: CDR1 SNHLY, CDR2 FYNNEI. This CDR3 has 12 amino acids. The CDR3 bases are TGTGCCAGCAGTGAAGGCCAAGGCATTCAGTACTTC. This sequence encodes CASSEGQGIQYF.

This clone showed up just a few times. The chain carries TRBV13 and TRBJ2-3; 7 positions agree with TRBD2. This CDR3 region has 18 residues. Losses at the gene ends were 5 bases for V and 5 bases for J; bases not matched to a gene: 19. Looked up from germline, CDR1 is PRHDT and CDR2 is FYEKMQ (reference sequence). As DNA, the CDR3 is TGTGCCAGCAGCCTCCCGGCCCGGACTAGTATTGGCAGAGATACGCAGTATTTT. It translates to CASSLPARTSIGRDTQYF.

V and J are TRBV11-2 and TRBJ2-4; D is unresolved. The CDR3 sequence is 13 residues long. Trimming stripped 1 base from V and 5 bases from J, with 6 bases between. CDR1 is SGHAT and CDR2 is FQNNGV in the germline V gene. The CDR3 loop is CASSLGQENIQYF. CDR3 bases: TGTGCCAGCAGCTTAGGGCAGGAAAACATTCAGTACTTC.

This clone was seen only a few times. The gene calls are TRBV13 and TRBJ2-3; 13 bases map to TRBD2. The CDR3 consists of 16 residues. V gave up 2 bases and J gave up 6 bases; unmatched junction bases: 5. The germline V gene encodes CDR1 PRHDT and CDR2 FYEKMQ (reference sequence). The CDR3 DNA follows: TGTGCCAGCAGCTTACAACTAGCGGGGGGGCCCGATACGCAGTATTTT. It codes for CASSLQLAGGPDTQYF.

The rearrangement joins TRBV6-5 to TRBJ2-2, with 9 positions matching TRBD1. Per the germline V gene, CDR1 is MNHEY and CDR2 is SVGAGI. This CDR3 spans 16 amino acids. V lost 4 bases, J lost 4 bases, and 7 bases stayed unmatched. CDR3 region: CASSSGGTGPTGELFF. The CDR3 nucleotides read TGTGCCAGCAGTTCAGGGGGGACAGGGCCCACCGGGGAGCTGTTTTTT.

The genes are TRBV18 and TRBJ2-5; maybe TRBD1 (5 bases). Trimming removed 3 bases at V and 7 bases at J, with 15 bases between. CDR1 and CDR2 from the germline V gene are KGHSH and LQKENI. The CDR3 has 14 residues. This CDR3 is CASSPAWGGATQYF. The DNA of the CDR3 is TGTGCCAGCTCACCGGCTTGGGGCGGTGCGACCCAGTACTTC.

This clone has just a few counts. As DNA, the CDR3 is TGTGCCAGCAGTTCAGGACAGACCTATGATCGACCCCAGCATTTT. This translates into CASSSGQTYDRPQHF. The V gene is TRBV27, the J gene TRBJ1-5; tentative D call: TRBD1 (6 bases). The CDR3 length is 15 residues. Germline CDR1 is MNHEY and CDR2 is SMNVEV (reference sequence). V lost 4 bases, J lost 10 bases, and 20 bases lay in between.

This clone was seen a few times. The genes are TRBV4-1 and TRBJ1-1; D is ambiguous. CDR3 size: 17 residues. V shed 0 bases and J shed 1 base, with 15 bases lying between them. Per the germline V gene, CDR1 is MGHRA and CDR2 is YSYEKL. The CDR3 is CASSQEAWFPKNTEAFF. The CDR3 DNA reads TGCGCCAGCAGCCAAGAGGCGTGGTTCCCCAAGAACACTGAAGCTTTCTTT.

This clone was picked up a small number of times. The CDR3 spells CASSPTWEREKLFF. In nucleotides, the CDR3 is TGTGCCAGCAGTCCGACATGGGAGAGGGAAAAACTGTTTTTT. The chain recombines TRBV28 with TRBJ1-4, with unresolved D. CDR1 and CDR2 from the germline V gene are MDHEN and SYDVKM. The length of the CDR3 is 14 residues. V lost 5 bases, J lost 8 bases, and 15 bases lay in between.

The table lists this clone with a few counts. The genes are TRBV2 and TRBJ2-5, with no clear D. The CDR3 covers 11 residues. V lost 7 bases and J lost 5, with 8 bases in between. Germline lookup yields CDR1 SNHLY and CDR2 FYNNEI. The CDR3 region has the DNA TGTGCCAGCACGGAGACGGAGACCCAGTACTTC. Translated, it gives CASTETETQYF.

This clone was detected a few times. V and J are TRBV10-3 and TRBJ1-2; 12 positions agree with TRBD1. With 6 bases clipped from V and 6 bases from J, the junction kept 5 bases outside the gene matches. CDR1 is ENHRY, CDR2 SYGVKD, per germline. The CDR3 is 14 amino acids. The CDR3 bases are TGTGCCATCAGCCGGGACAGGGGGCCGGATGGCTACACCTTC. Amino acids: CAISRDRGPDGYTF.

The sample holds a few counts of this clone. The CDR3: CASSGGQGFFEQYF. The CDR3 bases are TGTGCCAGCAGTGGTGGACAGGGATTTTTCGAGCAGTACTTC. The chain couples TRBV25-1 to TRBJ2-7, with 8 positions matching TRBD1. The CDR3 runs 14 residues. Looked up from germline, CDR1 is MGHDK and CDR2 is SYGVNS. V was clipped by 4 bases and J by 6 bases; unmatched bases: 8.

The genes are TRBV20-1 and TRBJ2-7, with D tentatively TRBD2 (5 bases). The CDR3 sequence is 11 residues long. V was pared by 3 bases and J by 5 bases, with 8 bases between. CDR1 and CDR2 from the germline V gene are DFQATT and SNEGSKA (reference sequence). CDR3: CSASPGNEQYF. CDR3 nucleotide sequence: TGCAGTGCTAGTCCGGGGAACGAGCAGTACTTC.

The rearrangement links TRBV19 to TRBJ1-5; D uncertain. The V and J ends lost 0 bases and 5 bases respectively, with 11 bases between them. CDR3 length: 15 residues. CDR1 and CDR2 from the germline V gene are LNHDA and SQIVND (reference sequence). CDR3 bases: TGTGCCAGTAGTATAGACCTTACGGGCTATCAGCCCCAGCATTTT. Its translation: CASSIDLTGYQPQHF.

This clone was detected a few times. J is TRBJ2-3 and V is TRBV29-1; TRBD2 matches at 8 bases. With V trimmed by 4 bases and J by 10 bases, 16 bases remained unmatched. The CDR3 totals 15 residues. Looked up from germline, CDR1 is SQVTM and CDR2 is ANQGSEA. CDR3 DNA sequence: TGCAGCGTTGTAGGTTTTGGACTAGCTGACCCTCCGCAGTATTTT. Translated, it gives CSVVGFGLADPPQYF.

The CDR3, as DNA: TGTGCCAGCAGCCCTATGACAGGGCCGAACACTGAAGCTTTCTTT. It specifies CASSPMTGPNTEAFF. This chain joins TRBV7-9 and TRBJ1-1; 7 bases are shared with TRBD1. CDR1 SEHNR and CDR2 FQNEAQ come from the germline V gene (reference sequence). The ends lost 5 bases at V and 1 base at J; junction bases unmatched: 7. The CDR3 length is 15 residues.

CDR3 in amino acids: CASSLGRLNTEAFF. For the CDR3, the DNA is TGTGCCAGCAGCTTGGGACGGTTGAACACTGAAGCTTTCTTT. The V gene is TRBV5-6, the J gene TRBJ1-1; no reliable D call. The V gene lost 0 bases and the J gene lost 0 bases, with 6 bases spanning the gap. Germline lookup yields CDR1 SGHDT and CDR2 YYEEEE. This CDR3 is built from 14 residues. The whole variable domain, filled in from reference TRBV5-6 and TRBJ1-1, reads DAGVTQSPTHLIKTRGQQVTLRCSPKSGHDTVSWYQQALGQGPQFIFQYYEEEERQRGNFPDRFSGHQFPNYSSELNVNALLLGDSALYLCASSLGRLNTEAFFGQGTRLTVV.

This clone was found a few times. The CDR3 loop reads CASSLLETGVGNEQFF. The CDR3 coding sequence is TGCGCCAGCAGCTTGTTGGAGACAGGGGTTGGAAATGAGCAGTTCTTC. V usage is TRBV5-1 and J usage is TRBJ2-1; TRBD1 agrees at 8 bases. This CDR3 is 16 amino acids long. V shed 1 base and J 7 bases; nucleotides not matched to a gene: 10. Germline CDR1 reads SGHRS; CDR2 reads YFSETQ.

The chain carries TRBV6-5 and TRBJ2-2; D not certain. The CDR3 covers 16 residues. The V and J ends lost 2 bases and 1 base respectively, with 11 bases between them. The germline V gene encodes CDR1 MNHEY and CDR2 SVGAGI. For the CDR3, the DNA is TGTGCCAGCAGTTACATCCGTGGCCTGAACACCGGGGAGCTGTTTTTT. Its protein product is CASSYIRGLNTGELFF.

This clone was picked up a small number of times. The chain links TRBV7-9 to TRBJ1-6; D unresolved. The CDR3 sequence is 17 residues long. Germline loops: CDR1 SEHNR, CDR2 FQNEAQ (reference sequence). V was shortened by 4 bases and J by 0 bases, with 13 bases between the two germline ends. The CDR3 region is CASSSPLGSSYNSPLHF. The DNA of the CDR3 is TGTGCCAGCAGCTCCCCATTGGGGAGCTCCTATAATTCACCCCTCCACTTT.

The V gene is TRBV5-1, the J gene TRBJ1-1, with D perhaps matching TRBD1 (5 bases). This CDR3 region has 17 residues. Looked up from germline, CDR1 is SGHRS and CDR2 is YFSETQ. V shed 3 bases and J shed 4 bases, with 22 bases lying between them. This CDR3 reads CASSWGHTPRRSTEAFF. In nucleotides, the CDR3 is TGCGCCAGCAGCTGGGGCCACACACCGAGGAGGAGCACTGAAGCTTTCTTT.